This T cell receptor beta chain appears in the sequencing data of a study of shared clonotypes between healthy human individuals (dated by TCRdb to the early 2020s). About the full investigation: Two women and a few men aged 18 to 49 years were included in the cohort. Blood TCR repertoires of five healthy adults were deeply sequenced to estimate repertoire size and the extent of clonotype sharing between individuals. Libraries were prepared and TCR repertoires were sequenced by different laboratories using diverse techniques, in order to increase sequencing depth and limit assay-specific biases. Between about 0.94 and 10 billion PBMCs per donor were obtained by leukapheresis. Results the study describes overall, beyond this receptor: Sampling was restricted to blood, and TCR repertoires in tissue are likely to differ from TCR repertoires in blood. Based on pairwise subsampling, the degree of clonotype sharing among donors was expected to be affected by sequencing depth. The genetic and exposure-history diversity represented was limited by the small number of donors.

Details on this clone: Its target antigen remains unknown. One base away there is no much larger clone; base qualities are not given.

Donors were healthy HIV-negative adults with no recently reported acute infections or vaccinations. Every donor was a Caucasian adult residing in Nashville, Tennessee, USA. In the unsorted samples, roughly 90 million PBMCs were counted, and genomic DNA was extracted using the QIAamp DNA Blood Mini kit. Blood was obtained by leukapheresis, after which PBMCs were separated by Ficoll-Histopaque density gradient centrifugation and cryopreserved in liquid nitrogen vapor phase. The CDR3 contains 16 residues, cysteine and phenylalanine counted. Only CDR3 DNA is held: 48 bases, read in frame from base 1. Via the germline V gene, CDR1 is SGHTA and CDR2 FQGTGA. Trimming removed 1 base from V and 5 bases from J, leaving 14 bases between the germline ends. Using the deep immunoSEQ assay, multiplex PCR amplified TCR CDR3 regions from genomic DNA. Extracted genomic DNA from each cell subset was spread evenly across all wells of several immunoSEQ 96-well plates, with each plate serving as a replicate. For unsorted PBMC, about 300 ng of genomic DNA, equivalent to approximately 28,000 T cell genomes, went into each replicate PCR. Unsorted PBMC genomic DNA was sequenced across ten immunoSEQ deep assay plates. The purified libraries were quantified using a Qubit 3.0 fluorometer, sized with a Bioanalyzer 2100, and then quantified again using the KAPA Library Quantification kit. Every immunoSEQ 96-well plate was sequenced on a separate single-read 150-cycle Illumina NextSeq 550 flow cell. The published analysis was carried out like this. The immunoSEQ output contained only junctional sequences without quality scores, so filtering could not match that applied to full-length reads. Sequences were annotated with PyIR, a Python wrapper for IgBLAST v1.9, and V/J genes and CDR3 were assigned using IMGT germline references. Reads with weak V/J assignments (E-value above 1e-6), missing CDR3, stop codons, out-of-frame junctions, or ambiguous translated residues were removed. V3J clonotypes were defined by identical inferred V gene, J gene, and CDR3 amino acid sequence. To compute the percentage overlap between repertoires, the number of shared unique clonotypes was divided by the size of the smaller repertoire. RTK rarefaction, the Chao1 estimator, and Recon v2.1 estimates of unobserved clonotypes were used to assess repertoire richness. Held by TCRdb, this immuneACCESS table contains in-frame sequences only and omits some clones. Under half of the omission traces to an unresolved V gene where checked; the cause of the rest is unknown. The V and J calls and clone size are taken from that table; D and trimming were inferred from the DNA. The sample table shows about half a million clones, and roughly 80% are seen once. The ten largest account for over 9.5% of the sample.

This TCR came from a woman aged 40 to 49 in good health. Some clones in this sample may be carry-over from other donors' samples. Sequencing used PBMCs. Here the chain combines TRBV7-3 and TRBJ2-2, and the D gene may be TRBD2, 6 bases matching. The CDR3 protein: CASSLRLGGETGELFF. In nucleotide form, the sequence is TGTGCCAGCAGCTTAAGGCTGGGCGGGGAGACCGGGGAGCTGTTTTTT.